Below are 11 T cell receptor beta chains sequenced from a single sample in a study of long-term antiretroviral therapy in people with HIV. They ran version v3.0 of the immunoSEQ assay at survey level. Sequencing was performed with immunoSEQ multiplex PCR; in TCRdb, only in-frame clones are kept and a portion is missing. The sample records about 34,000 clones, approximately 90% being singletons. Here the sequenced sample was unsorted PBMCs, taken 1.1 years after starting antiretroviral therapy. Every receptor here comes from a young man with HIV.

Comments on this clone: The junction shows a germline mismatch at one end, possibly a read error. V gene TRBV7-7 combines with J gene TRBJ1-5; perhaps TRBD1 as D (6 bases). This CDR3 has 20 residues. Germline V CDR1 and CDR2: SSHAT, FNYEAQ (reference sequence). This CDR3 reads CASSLPRGTPGGYSNQPQHF. For the CDR3, the DNA is TGTGCTAGCAGCTTACCTAGGGGGACACCCGGGGGCTATAGCAATCAGCCCCAGCATTTT.

The chain uses TRBV4-3 and TRBJ2-1; D gene unclear. In germline, CDR1 is LGHNA, CDR2 YSLEER. This CDR3 comprises 17 residues. V lost 0 bases to trimming and J lost 1 base, with 13 bases between them. CDR3 region: CASSQDPLVRSYNEQFF. CDR3 bases: TGCGCCAGCAGCCAAGATCCCCTAGTCCGGTCCTACAATGAGCAGTTCTTC.

This clone was detected once. This rearrangement joins TRBV5-1 to TRBJ2-2; D is ambiguous. V lost 2 bases to trimming and J lost 0 bases, with 11 bases between them. The CDR3 loop spans 16 amino acids. CDR1 SGHRS and CDR2 YFSETQ come from the germline V gene. The DNA for the CDR3 is TGCGCCAGCAGCTTTCTAAGCAGTTCGAACACCGGGGAGCTGTTTTTT. This codes for CASSFLSSSNTGELFF.

The rearrangement links TRBV19 to TRBJ1-1; D is undetermined. With 5 bases removed from V and 1 base from J, the gap between germline ends came to 14 bases. Germline loops: CDR1 LNHDA, CDR2 SQIVND (reference sequence). The CDR3 extends over 15 amino acids. The CDR3: CASSPDGGRNTEAFF. For the CDR3, the DNA is TGTGCCAGTAGTCCCGATGGTGGAAGGAACACTGAAGCTTTCTTT.

The chain combines TRBV27 with TRBJ2-1; 9 bases are shared with TRBD2. The germline V gene encodes CDR1 MNHEY and CDR2 SMNVEV (reference sequence). Trimming took 2 bases from V and 8 from J; bases not matched to a gene: 7. This CDR3 has 15 residues. The CDR3 nucleotides read TGTGCCAGCAGTTTAAAGGGACTAGCTTTCTATGAGCAGTTCTTC. This codes for CASSLKGLAFYEQFF.

CDR3 sequence reads: CAISESTGNTIYF. The DNA for the CDR3 is TGTGCCATCAGTGAGTCGACTGGAAACACCATATATTTT. The V and J genes are TRBV10-3 and TRBJ1-3; D is ambiguous. The V gene's germline CDR1 is ENHRY and CDR2 SYGVKD. This CDR3 is 13 amino acids long. V was trimmed by 0 bases and J by 2 bases, leaving 2 bases between them.

The V and J genes are TRBV28 and TRBJ1-5; D perhaps matches TRBD1 (5 bases). V lost 4 bases and J lost 2, with 12 bases in between. CDR1 is MDHEN and CDR2 is SYDVKM in the germline V gene. The CDR3 spans 15 residues. CDR3 nucleotides: TGTGCCAGCAGTTCCAGGGTTATTGGCAATCAGCCCCAGCATTTT. This sequence encodes CASSSRVIGNQPQHF.

The chain recombines TRBV19 with TRBJ1-2; 8 bases match TRBD1. CDR3 length: 14 amino acids. Germline assignment: CDR1 LNHDA and CDR2 SQIVND (reference sequence). With V trimmed by 9 bases and J by 6 bases, 12 bases remained unmatched. The CDR3 loop is CASRPGGQVNGYTF. CDR3 bases: TGTGCCAGCAGACCTGGGGGACAGGTGAATGGCTACACCTTC. The whole variable domain, remainder taken from reference TRBV19 and TRBJ1-2, is DGGITQSPKYLFRKEGQNVTLSCEQNLNHDAMYWYRQDPGQGLRLIYYSQIVNDFQKGDIAEGYSVSREKKESFPLTVTSAQKNPTAFYLCASRPGGQVNGYTFGSGTRLTVV.

This clone was recorded only once. V is TRBV12-5 and J is TRBJ2-6, with D hard to call. V shed 11 bases and J shed 1 base, with 9 bases lying between them. The CDR3 has 13 residues. The germline V gene encodes CDR1 LGHNT and CDR2 FRNRAP. The CDR3 spells CAAALSGANVLTF. The CDR3 DNA follows: TGTGCTGCCGCCCTTTCTGGGGCCAACGTCCTGACTTTC. Full variable domain (remainder filled in from reference TRBV12-5 and TRBJ2-6): DARVTQTPRHKVTEMGQEVTMRCQPILGHNTVFWYRQTMMQGLELLAYFRNRAPLDDSGMPKDRFSAEMPDATLATLKIQPSEPRDSAVYFCAAALSGANVLTFGAGSRLTVL.

V gene TRBV27 combines with J gene TRBJ2-1; D is unresolved. Germline values: CDR1 MNHEY, CDR2 SMNVEV (reference sequence). With 3 bases removed from V and 4 bases from J, the gap between germline ends came to 7 bases. This CDR3 region has 13 residues. The CDR3 region is CASSFGWYNEQFF. The CDR3 DNA is TGTGCCAGCAGTTTTGGCTGGTACAATGAGCAGTTCTTC.

The rearrangement links TRBV27 to TRBJ1-2; D possibly corresponds to TRBD1 (6 bases). The CDR3 extends over 12 amino acids. With 5 bases removed from V and 8 bases from J, the gap between germline ends came to 12 bases. Germline V gene sequence: CDR1 MNHEY, CDR2 SMNVEV (reference sequence). Written as DNA, the CDR3 is TGTGCCAGCAGTGGTCAGGGGTCCGGCTACACCTTC. Translation gives CASSGQGSGYTF.